The 26 T cell receptor beta chains reported below all come from one sample, sequenced in a study of identical twins. TCRdb re-derived calls from the 5' RACE reads in MiXCR, one entry per CDR3 protein. The repertoire holds 500,000 to 650,000 distinct CDR3 sequences, with around 24% as singletons. These data also formed part of another study, on yellow fever vaccine responses in identical twins.

Source material: CD4+ T cells sorted from blood. The receptors stem from a woman aged 18-30 years in good health.

This chain uses TRBV5-4 with TRBJ2-1, with 7 positions matching TRBD2. The CDR3 is 15 amino acids. The germline V gene has CDR1 SGHNT and CDR2 YYREEE (reference sequence). V dropped 5 bases and J dropped 5; count of bases not matched to a gene: 10. CDR3 sequence: CASRGSSGKNNEQFF. CDR3 DNA sequence: TGTGCCAGCAGAGGTTCTAGCGGAAAGAACAATGAGCAGTTCTTC.

The V and J genes are TRBV19 and TRBJ2-7; D is ambiguous. V was cut by 5 bases and J by 4 bases, with 12 bases left in between. CDR3 length: 13 residues. Germline V CDR1 and CDR2: LNHDA, SQIVND (reference sequence). DNA for the CDR3: TGTGCCAGTAGTCCCCGCGCTGAATACGAGCAGTACTTC. It codes for CASSPRAEYEQYF.

The genes are TRBV24-1 and TRBJ2-3; unclear D gene. Trimming removed 2 bases at V and 5 bases at J, with 7 bases between. The germline V gene encodes CDR1 KGHDR and CDR2 SFDVKD. CDR3 length equals 13 residues. The CDR3 loop is CATSDYGRDTQYF. The CDR3 nucleotides read TGTGCCACCAGTGATTACGGGCGAGATACGCAGTATTTT.

The genes are TRBV9 and TRBJ2-1; D perhaps matches TRBD2 (6 bases). CDR1 SGDLS and CDR2 YYNGEE come from the germline V gene. V was trimmed by 4 bases and J by 8 bases, leaving 19 bases between them. This CDR3 is 15 amino acids long. The CDR3 sequence is CASSPDGTGIDEQFF. The DNA of the CDR3 is TGTGCCAGCAGCCCTGATGGGACTGGGATAGATGAGCAGTTCTTC.

This clonotype has ten or more counts. V is TRBV5-1 and J is TRBJ2-5; 10 bases fit TRBD2. This CDR3 contains 16 residues. V was pared by 4 bases and J by 4 bases, with 10 bases of the junction left unmatched. Germline CDR1 SGHRS, CDR2 YFSETQ. The CDR3 DNA reads as TGCGCCAGCAGCGGACGGACTAGCGGCCAGGGAGAGACCCAGTACTTC. This sequence encodes CASSGRTSGQGETQYF.

This clonotype was found a few times. The genes are TRBV5-1 and TRBJ1-6; 9 bases match TRBD1. The CDR3 has 15 residues. After removal of 4 bases from V and 7 bases from J, the junction contained 6 bases not matched to a gene. The V gene's germline CDR1 is SGHRS and CDR2 YFSETQ. The DNA for the CDR3 is TGCGCCAGCAGCCCTCGGACAGGGGAAAATTCACCCCTCCACTTT. Its translation: CASSPRTGENSPLHF.

The chain joins TRBV6-1 to TRBJ1-4; perhaps TRBD1 as D (5 bases). Germline assignment: CDR1 MNHNS and CDR2 SASEGT. The CDR3 length is 14 residues. The V end was cut by 6 bases, the J end by 0 bases, with 8 bases between. The CDR3 DNA reads as TGTGCCAGCAGAACAGGCTCAACTAATGAAAAACTGTTTTTT. It yields the protein CASRTGSTNEKLFF.

The table lists this clonotype with a few counts. The rearrangement joins TRBV9 to TRBJ2-2; 9 nucleotides align to TRBD2. With 0 bases clipped from V and 2 bases from J, the junction kept 5 bases outside the gene matches. The CDR3 is 17 residues long. Germline assignment: CDR1 SGDLS and CDR2 YYNGEE. The CDR3 sequence: CASSVGPSGVNTGELFF. The CDR3 DNA reads as TGTGCCAGCAGCGTAGGGCCTAGCGGGGTTAACACCGGGGAGCTGTTTTTT. The entire variable domain, with the rest obtained from reference TRBV9 and TRBJ2-2, is as follows: DSGVTQTPKHLITATGQRVTLRCSPRSGDLSVYWYQQSLDQGLQFLIQYYNGEERAKGNILERFSAQQFPDLHSELNLSSLELGDSALYFCASSVGPSGVNTGELFFGEGSRLTVL.

This clonotype was counted a few times. The chain has TRBV4-2 and TRBJ1-1; D unresolved. Germline CDR1 is LGHNA and CDR2 is YNFKEQ. CDR3 size: 16 residues. V was pared by 0 bases and J by 0 bases, with 11 bases between. The DNA of the CDR3 is TGTGCCAGCAGCCAAGAGACACGCGGGTTGAACACTGAAGCTTTCTTT. Translated: CASSQETRGLNTEAFF.

The table lists this clonotype with a few counts. The chain links TRBV10-3 to TRBJ2-5; 8 bases match TRBD1. With V trimmed by 4 bases and J by 4 bases, 5 bases remained unmatched. The CDR3 has 14 amino acids. The V gene's germline CDR1 is ENHRY and CDR2 SYGVKD. The CDR3 DNA reads TGTGCCATCAGTGCTGGACAGGGTGGAGAGACCCAGTACTTC. This sequence encodes CAISAGQGGETQYF.

V usage is TRBV7-9 and J usage is TRBJ2-3; D remains unclear. Trimming removed 1 base from V and 2 bases from J, with 4 bases in between. The CDR3 totals 13 residues. Germline CDR1 reads SEHNR; CDR2 reads FQNEAQ (reference sequence). CDR3 protein: CASSLVPTDTQYF. The CDR3 coding sequence is TGTGCCAGCAGCTTAGTCCCCACAGATACGCAGTATTTT.

This clonotype was counted between two and nine times. The genes are TRBV12-3 or TRBV12-4 and TRBJ2-5; 10 bases align to TRBD2. The junction had 6 bases not matched to a gene; V was cut back by 6 bases and J by 5 bases. The CDR3 is 14 residues long. In nucleotides, the CDR3 is TGTGCCAGCAGGATAGCGGGGGGAGGGGAGACCCAGTACTTC. As protein: CASRIAGGGETQYF.

This clonotype was recorded many times. The chain carries TRBV5-1 and TRBJ2-2, with 7 nucleotides matching TRBD2. Trimming removed 4 bases from V and 1 base from J; junction bases left unmatched: 4. The CDR3 covers 15 residues. Germline CDR1 is SGHRS and CDR2 is YFSETQ. CDR3 nucleotide sequence: TGCGCCAGCAGCCCCCTAGCGGTGAACACCGGGGAGCTGTTTTTT. Translated, it gives CASSPLAVNTGELFF.

The chain employs TRBV12-3 or TRBV12-4 and TRBJ1-5; no firm D call. Trimming took off 4 bases at V and 4 bases at J, with 8 bases between the two ends. The CDR3 length is 13 residues. The chain's CDR3 is CASSSRGNQPQHF. The DNA for the CDR3 is TGTGCCAGCAGTTCCCGGGGAAATCAGCCCCAGCATTTT.

This clonotype was detected only a few times. The genes are TRBV28 and TRBJ2-3; 10 bases match TRBD2. The junction had 5 bases not matched to a gene; V was cut back by 5 bases and J by 0 bases. Germline loops: CDR1 MDHEN, CDR2 SYDVKM. CDR3 length: 16 amino acids. In DNA, the CDR3 is TGTGCCAGCAGTACCCCTAGCGGGGGTAGCACAGATACGCAGTATTTT. It codes for CASSTPSGGSTDTQYF.

This clonotype was detected only a few times. This sequence joins TRBV7-3 and TRBJ2-1, with D uncertain. The V and J ends lost 5 bases and 4 bases respectively, with 12 bases between them. The CDR3 spans 14 residues. In germline, CDR1 is SGHTA, CDR2 FQGTGA. CDR3 amino acids: CASSPYTEYNEQFF. The CDR3 DNA follows: TGTGCCAGCAGCCCATACACAGAGTACAATGAGCAGTTCTTC.

This clonotype was picked up a small number of times. The chain carries TRBV5-1 and TRBJ2-2; D not resolved. The germline CDR1 and CDR2 sequences are SGHRS and YFSETQ. CDR3 length: 15 amino acids. The V end was cut by 1 base, the J end by 0 bases, with 7 bases between. The CDR3 region has the DNA TGCGCCAGCAGCTTGCCGACAACGAACACCGGGGAGCTGTTTTTT. Translation gives CASSLPTTNTGELFF.

In this sample, this clonotype turned up a few times. The rearrangement joins TRBV28 to TRBJ2-3; D unresolved. This CDR3 is built from 14 residues. Trimming pared 7 bases from V and 4 bases from J, leaving 15 bases between. Germline V gives CDR1 MDHEN, CDR2 SYDVKM. This CDR3 reads CASNMDGGPDTQYF. CDR3 sequence (DNA): TGTGCCAGCAATATGGACGGTGGGCCAGATACGCAGTATTTT.

The chain uses TRBV7-9 and TRBJ2-1; the D is unclear. The CDR3 is 14 amino acids. Trimming cost V 1 base and J 7 bases, with 11 bases left between them. Germline V gene data show CDR1 as SEHNR and CDR2 as FQNEAQ (reference sequence). Written as DNA, the CDR3 is TGTGCCAGCAGCTTAGAGGCTGCTGCTAATGAGCAGTTCTTC. Its translation: CASSLEAAANEQFF.

This chain connects TRBV6-2 or TRBV6-3 to TRBJ2-3; D gene uncertain. The V end lost 5 bases, the J end lost 4 bases, and 7 bases lay between the germline ends. The CDR3 has 12 residues. The germline V gene encodes CDR1 MNHEY and CDR2 SVGEGT. In DNA, the CDR3 is TGTGCCAGCAGTAAAAGGGCAGATACGCAGTATTTT. This encodes CASSKRADTQYF.

CDR3 sequence: CASSFKVGEAGQQFF. CDR3 bases: TGTGCCAGCAGCTTTAAAGTGGGAGAGGCTGGGCAGCAGTTCTTC. The J gene is TRBJ2-1, the V gene TRBV7-9, with D possibly TRBD2 on 5 matching bases. V lost 3 bases and J 11 bases, leaving 20 bases between the germline ends. Germline lookup yields CDR1 SEHNR and CDR2 FQNEAQ (reference sequence). The CDR3 loop spans 15 amino acids.

This clonotype showed up just a few times. The chain recombines TRBV2 with TRBJ1-6; no reliable D call. Trimming removed 6 bases at V and 7 bases at J, with 4 bases between. CDR1 SNHLY and CDR2 FYNNEI come from the germline V gene. The CDR3 is 11 amino acids. CDR3 protein: CASRENSPLHF. CDR3 in DNA: TGTGCCAGCAGGGAGAATTCACCCCTCCACTTT.

Ten or more counts support this clonotype. This chain joins TRBV7-9 and TRBJ1-1; tentatively, D is TRBD1 (5 bases). Trimming shortened V by 7 bases and J by 4 bases, and 7 bases separated the two germline ends. Germline V gene lookup returns CDR1 SEHNR and CDR2 FQNEAQ (reference sequence). CDR3 size: 11 residues. The CDR3, as DNA: TGTGCCAGCATGGGGGGCACTGAAGCTTTCTTT. Protein: CASMGGTEAFF.

The V call is TRBV12-3 or TRBV12-4, the J call TRBJ2-7, with TRBD1 identical over 7 bases. The CDR3 is made up of 14 amino acids. J was trimmed by 3 bases and V by 3 bases; bases with no gene match: 5. The CDR3 coding sequence is TGTGCCAGCAGTTTCAGACAGGGAATCTACGAGCAGTACTTC. The encoded protein is CASSFRQGIYEQYF.

The chain employs TRBV10-3 and TRBJ2-1; the D gene is possibly TRBD1 (6 bases). V was pared by 4 bases and J by 9 bases, with 10 bases between. CDR1 ENHRY and CDR2 SYGVKD come from the germline V gene. CDR3 length: 12 amino acids. The chain's CDR3 is CAISVSDSEQFF. In DNA, the CDR3 is TGTGCCATCAGTGTTTCGGACAGTGAGCAGTTCTTC.

This clonotype was found a few times. V usage is TRBV12-3 or TRBV12-4 and J usage is TRBJ1-1, with 9 bases that match TRBD1. The CDR3 runs 15 residues. Trimming removed 5 bases from V and 2 bases from J; junction bases left unmatched: 6. CDR3 loop: CASSTQGATNTEAFF. The CDR3, as DNA: TGTGCCAGCAGTACACAGGGGGCCACCAACACTGAAGCTTTCTTT.